The following is a T cell receptor beta chain sequence with its context. This clonotype turned up a few times. The antigen this receptor binds is unknown. There are no base qualities to consult, and no much larger clone falls within one base. The reads were generated on an Illumina HiSeq 2500. TCR beta libraries were prepared by quantitative 5'-RACE with molecular barcodes. In the source study's methods: Disease-linked TCR variants were identified with a new computational method built on a probabilistic model of VDJ rearrangement. Starting from the raw public reads, TCRdb applied fastp trimming at Q25, assembled clones with MiXCR and retained in-frame beta chains. CDR3 protein duplicates are merged, each entry listing the most common genes and DNA. The V and J calls and clone size are TCRdb's, not the authors'. Recorded for this sample are approximately 150,000 distinct CDR3 sequences; roughly 30% of them occurred a single time. 6% of the sample rests with the top ten.

The data were obtained in a study of CD8 T cells in ankylosing spondylitis (dated by TCRdb to the late 2010s). Regarding the research as a whole: The study profiled T cell receptor beta repertoires in healthy donors and ankylosing spondylitis patients to find disease-linked TCR variants. Peripheral blood was sampled, and synovial fluid was also collected from ankylosing spondylitis patients. The full study cohort was made up of about two dozen ankylosing spondylitis patients and around 100 healthy donors. Summary of the overall study and its limitations: The disease-linked clones had a CD8+ phenotype and were found at relatively low frequencies in peripheral blood. Some motif variants had previously been reported in the synovial fluid and blood of reactive arthritis patients, which suggests shared mechanisms of disease initiation. Blood from ankylosing spondylitis patients appeared to be characterized by a TCR beta motif composed of about 8 highly homologous amino acid variants. The disease-linked clones were reported as significantly enriched in matched synovial fluid samples from ankylosing spondylitis patients.

Synovial fluid samples were matched to blood samples from the same ankylosing spondylitis patients. V and J are truncated by 6 bases and 2 bases respectively, leaving an intervening sequence of 9 bases. The germline V gene gives CDR1 as MNHNS and CDR2 as SASEGT. Its CDR3 holds 13 amino acids, cysteine through phenylalanine. Solely the CDR3 DNA is kept, with 39 bases framed from the first base. The sequenced material came from synovial fluid, either unsorted or a sorted T cell fraction (not recorded which). The sequence links TRBV6-1 to TRBJ2-3; the D gene is not confidently resolved. This sequence originates from a male donor with ankylosing spondylitis. Read as DNA, the sequence is TGTGCCAGCAGGGCGCTAATCACAGATACGCAGTATTTT. This translates into CASRALITDTQYF.